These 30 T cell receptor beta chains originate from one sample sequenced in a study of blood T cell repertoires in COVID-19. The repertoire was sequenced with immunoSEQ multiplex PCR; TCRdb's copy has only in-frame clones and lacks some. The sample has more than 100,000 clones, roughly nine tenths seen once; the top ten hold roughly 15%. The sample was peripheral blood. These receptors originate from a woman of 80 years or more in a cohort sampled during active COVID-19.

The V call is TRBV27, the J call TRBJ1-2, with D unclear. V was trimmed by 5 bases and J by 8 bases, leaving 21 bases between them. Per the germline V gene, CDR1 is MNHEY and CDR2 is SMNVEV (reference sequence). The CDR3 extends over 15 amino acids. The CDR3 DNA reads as TGTGCCAGCAGTAGTACTATTCTCCCGGGGAAGGGCTACACCTTC. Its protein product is CASSSTILPGKGYTF.

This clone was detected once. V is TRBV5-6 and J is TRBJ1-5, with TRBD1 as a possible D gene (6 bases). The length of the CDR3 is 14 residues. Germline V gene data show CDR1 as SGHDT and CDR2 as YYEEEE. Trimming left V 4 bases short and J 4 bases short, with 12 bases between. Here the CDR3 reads CASSPWDTNQPQHF. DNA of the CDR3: TGTGCCAGCAGCCCCTGGGACACTAATCAGCCCCAGCATTTT.

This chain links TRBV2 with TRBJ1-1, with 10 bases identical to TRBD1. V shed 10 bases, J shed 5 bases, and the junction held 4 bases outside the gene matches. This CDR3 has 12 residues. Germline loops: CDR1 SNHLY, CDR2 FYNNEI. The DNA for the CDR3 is TGTGCCACCCGACAGGGGGCGACTGAAGCTTTCTTT. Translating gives CATRQGATEAFF.

In nucleotides, the CDR3 is TGTGCCAGCAGTTTATCCCCTTTCTACGAGCAGTACTTC. Translating gives CASSLSPFYEQYF. V is TRBV27 and J is TRBJ2-7; D is ambiguous. The CDR3 runs 13 residues. Germline lookup yields CDR1 MNHEY and CDR2 SMNVEV (reference sequence). Between the trimmed V and J ends, which lost 0 bases and 3 bases, there was a span of 6 bases.

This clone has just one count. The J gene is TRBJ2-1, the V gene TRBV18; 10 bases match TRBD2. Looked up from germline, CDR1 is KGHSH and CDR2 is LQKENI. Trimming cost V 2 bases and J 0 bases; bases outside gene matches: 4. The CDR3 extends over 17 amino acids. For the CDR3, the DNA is TGTGCCAGCTCACCAGCACTAGCGGGGAGCTCCTACAATGAGCAGTTCTTC. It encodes CASSPALAGSSYNEQFF.

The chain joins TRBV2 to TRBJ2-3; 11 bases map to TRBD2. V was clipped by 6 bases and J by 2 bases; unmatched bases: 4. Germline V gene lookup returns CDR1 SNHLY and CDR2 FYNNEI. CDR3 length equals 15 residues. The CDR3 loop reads CASSVAGGTTDTQYF. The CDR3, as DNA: TGTGCCAGCAGCGTAGCGGGGGGGACCACAGATACGCAGTATTTT. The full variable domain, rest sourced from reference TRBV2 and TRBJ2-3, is EPEVTQTPSHQVTQMGQEVILRCVPISNHLYFYWYRQILGQKVEFLVSFYNNEISEKSEIFDDQFSVERPDGSNFTLKIRSTKLEDSAMYFCASSVAGGTTDTQYFGPGTRLTVL.

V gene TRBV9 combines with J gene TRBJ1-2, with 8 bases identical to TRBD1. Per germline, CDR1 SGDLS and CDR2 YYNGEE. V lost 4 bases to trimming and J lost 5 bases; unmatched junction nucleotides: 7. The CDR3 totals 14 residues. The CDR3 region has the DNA TGTGCCAGCAGCTTCCGACAGGGGATGTATGGCTACACCTTC. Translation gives CASSFRQGMYGYTF.

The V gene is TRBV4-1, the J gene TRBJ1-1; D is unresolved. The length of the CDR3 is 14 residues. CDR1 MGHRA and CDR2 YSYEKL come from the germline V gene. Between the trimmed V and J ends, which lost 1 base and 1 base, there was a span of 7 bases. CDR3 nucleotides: TGCGCCAGCAGCCAAGTACAGTCGAACACTGAAGCTTTCTTT. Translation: CASSQVQSNTEAFF.

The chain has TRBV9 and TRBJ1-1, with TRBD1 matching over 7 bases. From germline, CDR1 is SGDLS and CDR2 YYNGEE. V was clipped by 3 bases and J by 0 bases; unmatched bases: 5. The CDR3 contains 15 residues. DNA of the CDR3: TGTGCCAGCAGCGCACAGGGGTTGGTGAACACTGAAGCTTTCTTT. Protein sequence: CASSAQGLVNTEAFF.

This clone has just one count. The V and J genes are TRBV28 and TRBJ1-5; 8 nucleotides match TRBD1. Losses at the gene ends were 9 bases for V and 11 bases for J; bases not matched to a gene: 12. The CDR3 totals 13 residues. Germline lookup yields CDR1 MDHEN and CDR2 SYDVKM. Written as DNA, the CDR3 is TGTGCCAGTAAGGGACAGGTACTTTCGACCCAGCATTTT. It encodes CASKGQVLSTQHF.

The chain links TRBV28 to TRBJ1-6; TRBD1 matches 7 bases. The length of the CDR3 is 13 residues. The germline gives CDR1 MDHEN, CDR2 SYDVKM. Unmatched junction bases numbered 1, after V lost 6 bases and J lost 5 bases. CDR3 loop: CASRGQNNSPLHF. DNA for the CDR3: TGTGCCAGCAGGGGACAGAATAATTCACCCCTCCACTTT.

CDR3 nucleotide sequence: TGTGCCAGCGGAGCCTGGGACAGGGGGTATGGCTACACCTTC. This codes for CASGAWDRGYGYTF. The chain carries TRBV28 and TRBJ1-2; 11 nucleotides line up with TRBD1. The germline CDR1 and CDR2 sequences are MDHEN and SYDVKM. V was clipped by 8 bases and J by 5 bases; unmatched bases: 7. The CDR3 sequence is 14 residues long.

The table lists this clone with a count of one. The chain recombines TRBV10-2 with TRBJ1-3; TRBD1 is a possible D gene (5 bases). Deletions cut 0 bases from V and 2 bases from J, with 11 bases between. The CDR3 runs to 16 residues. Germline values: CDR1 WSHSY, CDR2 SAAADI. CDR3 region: CASSESNSGAGNTIYF. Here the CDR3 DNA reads TGCGCCAGCAGTGAGTCGAATTCGGGGGCTGGAAACACCATATATTTT.

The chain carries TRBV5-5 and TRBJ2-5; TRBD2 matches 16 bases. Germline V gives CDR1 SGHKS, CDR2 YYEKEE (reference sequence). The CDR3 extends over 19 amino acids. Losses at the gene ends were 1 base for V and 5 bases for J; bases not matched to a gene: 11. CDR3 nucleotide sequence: TGTGCCAGCAGCTTGCCTCTGGGACTAGCGGGGGGGCCTGGGGAGACCCAGTACTTC. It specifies CASSLPLGLAGGPGETQYF.

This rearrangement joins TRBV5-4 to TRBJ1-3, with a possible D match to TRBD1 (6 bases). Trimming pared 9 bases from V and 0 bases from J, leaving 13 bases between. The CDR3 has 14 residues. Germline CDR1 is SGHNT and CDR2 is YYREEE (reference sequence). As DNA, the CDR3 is TGTGCCACAAGCGGGGGCCTCTCTGGAAACACCATATATTTT. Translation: CATSGGLSGNTIYF.

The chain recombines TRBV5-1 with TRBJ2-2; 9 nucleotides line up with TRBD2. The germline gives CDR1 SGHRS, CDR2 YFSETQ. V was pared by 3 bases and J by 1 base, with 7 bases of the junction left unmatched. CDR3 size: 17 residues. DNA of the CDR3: TGCGCCAGCAGCTCCGGCGGCGGGGGGGTGAACACCGGGGAGCTGTTTTTT. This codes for CASSSGGGGVNTGELFF.

The CDR3 DNA is TGTGCCAGTAGTTCACAGACAGGGGTTAGCAATCAGCCCCAGCATTTT. This gives the protein CASSSQTGVSNQPQHF. The rearrangement uses TRBV19 and TRBJ1-5; 8 bases are a match to TRBD1. V shed 5 bases and J 0 bases; nucleotides not matched to a gene: 6. This CDR3 spans 16 amino acids. Germline loops: CDR1 LNHDA, CDR2 SQIVND (reference sequence).

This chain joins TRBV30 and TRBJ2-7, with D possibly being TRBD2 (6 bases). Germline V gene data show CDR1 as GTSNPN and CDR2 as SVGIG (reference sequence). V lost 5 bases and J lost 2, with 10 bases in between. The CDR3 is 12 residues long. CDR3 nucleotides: TGTGCCTGGGGGACTGTAACCTACGAGCAGTACTTC. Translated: CAWGTVTYEQYF.

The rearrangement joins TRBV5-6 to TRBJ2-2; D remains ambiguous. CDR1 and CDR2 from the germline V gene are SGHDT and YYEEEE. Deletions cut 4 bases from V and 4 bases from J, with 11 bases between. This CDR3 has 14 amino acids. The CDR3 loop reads CASSLPKLTGELFF. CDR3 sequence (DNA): TGTGCCAGCAGCCTCCCGAAACTCACCGGGGAGCTGTTTTTT.

This CDR3 is CASSWRRGVQTGELFF. The CDR3 DNA sequence: TGTGCCAGCAGCTGGCGCAGGGGCGTCCAGACCGGGGAGCTGTTTTTT. This rearrangement joins TRBV11-3 to TRBJ2-2; D may be TRBD1 (6 bases). The germline V gene encodes CDR1 SGHNT and CDR2 YENEEA. The germline V and J ends were trimmed by 4 bases and 5 bases, with 17 bases remaining between them. The CDR3 loop spans 16 amino acids.

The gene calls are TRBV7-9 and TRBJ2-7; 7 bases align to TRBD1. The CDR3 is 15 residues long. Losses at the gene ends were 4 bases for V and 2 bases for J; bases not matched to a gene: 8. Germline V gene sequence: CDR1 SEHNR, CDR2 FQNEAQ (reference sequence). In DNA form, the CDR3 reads TGTGCCAGCAGCTCACCGACAGGGAACCCCTACGAGCAGTACTTC. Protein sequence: CASSSPTGNPYEQYF.

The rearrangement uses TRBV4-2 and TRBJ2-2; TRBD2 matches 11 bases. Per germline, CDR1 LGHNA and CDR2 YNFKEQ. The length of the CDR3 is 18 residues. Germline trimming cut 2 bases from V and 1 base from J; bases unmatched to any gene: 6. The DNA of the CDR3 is TGTGCCAGCAGCCAACGGCTAGCGGGAGGCCAGAACACCGGGGAGCTGTTTTTT. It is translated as CASSQRLAGGQNTGELFF.

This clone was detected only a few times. The DNA of the CDR3 is TGTGCCAGCAGCCCTCTGGGGACAGCCGAGCAGTACTTC. It yields the protein CASSPLGTAEQYF. This chain links TRBV5-6 with TRBJ2-7; TRBD1 matches 7 bases. CDR1 SGHDT and CDR2 YYEEEE come from the germline V gene. J gave up 6 bases and V 4 bases, and 7 bases lay outside the gene matches. This CDR3 has 13 amino acids.

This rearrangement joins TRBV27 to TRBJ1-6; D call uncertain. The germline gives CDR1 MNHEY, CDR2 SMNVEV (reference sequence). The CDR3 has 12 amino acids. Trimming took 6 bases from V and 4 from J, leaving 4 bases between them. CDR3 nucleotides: TGTGCCAGCAGCCCTTATAATTCACCCCTCCACTTT. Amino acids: CASSPYNSPLHF.

DNA for the CDR3: TGTGCCAGCAGTGAATCGGGTGGCGGGGAGCTGTTTTTT. It yields the protein CASSESGGGELFF. The rearrangement joins TRBV6-1 to TRBJ2-2; D not certain. Trimming stripped 2 bases from V and 7 bases from J, with 8 bases between. This CDR3 has 13 residues. Germline values: CDR1 MNHNS, CDR2 SASEGT.

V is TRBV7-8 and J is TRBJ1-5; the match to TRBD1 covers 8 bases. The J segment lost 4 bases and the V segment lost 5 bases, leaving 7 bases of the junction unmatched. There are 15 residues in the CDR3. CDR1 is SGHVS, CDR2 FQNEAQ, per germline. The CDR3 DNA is TGTGCCAGCAGCCCCCGGACAGGGTTGAATCAGCCCCAGCATTTT. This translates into CASSPRTGLNQPQHF.

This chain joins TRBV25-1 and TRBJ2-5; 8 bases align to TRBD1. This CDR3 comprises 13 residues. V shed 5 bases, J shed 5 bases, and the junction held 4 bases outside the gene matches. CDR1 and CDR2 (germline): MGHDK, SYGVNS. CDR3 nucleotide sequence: TGTGCCAGCAGTAGAAGGACAGGGGAGACCCAGTACTTC. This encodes CASSRRTGETQYF. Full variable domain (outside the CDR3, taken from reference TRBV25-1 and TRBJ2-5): EADIYQTPRYLVIGTGKKITLECSQTMGHDKMYWYQQDPGMELHLIHYSYGVNSTEKGDLSSESTVSRIRTEHFPLTLESARPSHTSQYLCASSRRTGETQYFGPGTRLLVL.

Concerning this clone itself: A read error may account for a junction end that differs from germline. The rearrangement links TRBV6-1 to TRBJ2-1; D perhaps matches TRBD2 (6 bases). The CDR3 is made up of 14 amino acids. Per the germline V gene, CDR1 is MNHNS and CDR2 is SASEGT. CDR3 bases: TGTGCCAGCAGTCAAGCGGGCGGGTGGGATGAGCAGTTCTTC. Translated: CASSQAGGWDEQFF.

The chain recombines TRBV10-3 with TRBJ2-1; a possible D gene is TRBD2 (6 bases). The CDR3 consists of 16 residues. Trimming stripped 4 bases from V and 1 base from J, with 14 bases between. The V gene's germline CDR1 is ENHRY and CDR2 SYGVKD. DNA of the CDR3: TGTGCCATCAGTGGGGCTGGGACTGGATCCTACAATGAGCAGTTCTTC. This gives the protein CAISGAGTGSYNEQFF.

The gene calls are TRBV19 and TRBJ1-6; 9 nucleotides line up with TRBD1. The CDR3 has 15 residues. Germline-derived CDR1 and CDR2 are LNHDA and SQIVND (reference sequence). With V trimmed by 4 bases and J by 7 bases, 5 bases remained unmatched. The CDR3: CASSSRDRENSPLHF. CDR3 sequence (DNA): TGTGCCAGTAGTAGCCGGGACAGGGAAAATTCACCCCTCCACTTT.